The clone carrying this T cell receptor beta chain was counted only a few times. No antigen is known for it. Primers: 60 Vbeta forward and 13 Jbeta reverse. Libraries were prepared by immunoSEQ multiplex PCR; TCRdb keeps only in-frame clonotypes and omits some of them. The top ten hold less than 4% of the sample, which has roughly 120,000 clones, approximately 9.4% seen once. The data belong to a study of cytomegalovirus exposure and HLA in healthy donors. CDR1 and CDR2 from the germline V gene are MGHRA and YSYEKL. The V and J ends lost 2 bases and 2 bases respectively, with 12 bases between them. The CDR3 runs 15 residues. Study-wide findings and caveats: Among TCR sequences, most were rare, though some public TCRs appeared in many donors. Several top significant clusters appeared, in a later analysis, to be linked to common viral pathogens.

The chain has TRBV4-1 and TRBJ1-1; D gene unclear. Sequenced sample: PBMCs. The sequence derives from a young man in good health and CMV-seronegative. In nucleotides, the CDR3 is TGCGCCAGCAGCCAACCACAGATTACAAACACTGAAGCTTTCTTT. It is translated as CASSQPQITNTEAFF.